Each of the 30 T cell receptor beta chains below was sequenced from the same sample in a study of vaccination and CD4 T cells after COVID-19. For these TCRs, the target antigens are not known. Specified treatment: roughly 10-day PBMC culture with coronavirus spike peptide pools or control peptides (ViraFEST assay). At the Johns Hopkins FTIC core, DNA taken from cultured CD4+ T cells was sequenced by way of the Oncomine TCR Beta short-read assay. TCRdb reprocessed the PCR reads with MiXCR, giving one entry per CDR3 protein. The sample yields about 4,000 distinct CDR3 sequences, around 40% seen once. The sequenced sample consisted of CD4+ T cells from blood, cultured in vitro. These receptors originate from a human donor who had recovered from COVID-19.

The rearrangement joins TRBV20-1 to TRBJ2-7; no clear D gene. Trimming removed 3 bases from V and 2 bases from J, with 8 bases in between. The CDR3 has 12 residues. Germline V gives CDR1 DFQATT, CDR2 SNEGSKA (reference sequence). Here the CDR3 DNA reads TGCAGTGCTAGGACCCTAACCTACGAGCAGTACTTC. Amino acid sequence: CSARTLTYEQYF.

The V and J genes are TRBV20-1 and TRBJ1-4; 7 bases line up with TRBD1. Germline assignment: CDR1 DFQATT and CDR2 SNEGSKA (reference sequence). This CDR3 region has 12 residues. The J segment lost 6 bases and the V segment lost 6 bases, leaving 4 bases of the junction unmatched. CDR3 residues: CSAPGGYEKLFF. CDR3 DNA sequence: TGCAGTGCCCCAGGGGGTTATGAAAAACTGTTTTTT.

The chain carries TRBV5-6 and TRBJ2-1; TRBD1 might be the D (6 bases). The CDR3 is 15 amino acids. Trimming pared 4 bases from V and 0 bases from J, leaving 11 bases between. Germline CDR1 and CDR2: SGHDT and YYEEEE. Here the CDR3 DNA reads TGTGCCAGCAGCCCCCCGGACAGCTCCTACAATGAGCAGTTCTTC. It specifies CASSPPDSSYNEQFF.

The CDR3 is CASTSGRRGSYNEQFF. In DNA form, the CDR3 reads TGTGCCAGCACGAGCGGGAGGCGAGGATCCTACAATGAGCAGTTCTTC. This rearrangement joins TRBV27 to TRBJ2-1; 9 bases align to TRBD2. CDR1 is MNHEY and CDR2 is SMNVEV in the germline V gene (reference sequence). The trim removed 7 bases at V and 1 base at J, leaving 8 bases unmatched. This CDR3 is 16 amino acids long.

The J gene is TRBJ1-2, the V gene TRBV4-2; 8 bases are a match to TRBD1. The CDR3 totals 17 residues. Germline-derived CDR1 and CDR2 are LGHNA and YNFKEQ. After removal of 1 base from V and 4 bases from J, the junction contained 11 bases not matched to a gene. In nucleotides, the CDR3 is TGTGCCAGCAGCCAAGTAATGGGAGGACAGGGCTCCTATGGCTACACCTTC. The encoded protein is CASSQVMGGQGSYGYTF.

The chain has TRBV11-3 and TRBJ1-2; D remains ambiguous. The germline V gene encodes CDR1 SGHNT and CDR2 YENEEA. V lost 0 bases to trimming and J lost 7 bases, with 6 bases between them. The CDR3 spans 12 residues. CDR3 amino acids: CASSLDLGGYTF. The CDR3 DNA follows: TGTGCCAGCAGCTTAGATTTGGGTGGCTACACCTTC.

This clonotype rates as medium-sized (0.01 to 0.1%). The CDR3 spells CSARDPQGSANEKLFF. In DNA form, the CDR3 reads TGCAGTGCTAGAGATCCGCAGGGTTCGGCTAATGAAAAACTGTTTTTT. The rearrangement uses TRBV20-1 and TRBJ1-4; a possible D gene is TRBD1 (5 bases). CDR1 DFQATT and CDR2 SNEGSKA come from the germline V gene (reference sequence). The CDR3 contains 16 residues. Trimming cost V 0 bases and J 3 bases, with 14 bases left between them.

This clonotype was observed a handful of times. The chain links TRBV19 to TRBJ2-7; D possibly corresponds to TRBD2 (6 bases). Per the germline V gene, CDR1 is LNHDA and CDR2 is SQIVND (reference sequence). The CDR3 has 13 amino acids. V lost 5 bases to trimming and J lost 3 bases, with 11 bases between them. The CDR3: CASSSGGNYEQYF. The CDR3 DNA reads TGTGCCAGTAGTTCCGGCGGGAACTACGAGCAGTACTTC.

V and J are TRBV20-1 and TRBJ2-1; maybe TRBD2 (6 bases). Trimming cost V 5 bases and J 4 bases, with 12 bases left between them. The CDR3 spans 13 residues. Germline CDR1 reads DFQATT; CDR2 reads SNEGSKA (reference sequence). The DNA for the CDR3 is TGCAGTGCTCTCCGCGGGGTTTACAATGAGCAGTTCTTC. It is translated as CSALRGVYNEQFF.

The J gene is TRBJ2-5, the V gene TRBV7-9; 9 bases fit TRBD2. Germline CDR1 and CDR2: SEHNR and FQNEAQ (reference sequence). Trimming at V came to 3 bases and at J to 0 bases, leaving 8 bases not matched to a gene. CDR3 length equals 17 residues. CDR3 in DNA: TGTGCCAGCAGCTTTGGAATTGGGACTAGCCACCAAGAGACCCAGTACTTC. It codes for CASSFGIGTSHQETQYF.

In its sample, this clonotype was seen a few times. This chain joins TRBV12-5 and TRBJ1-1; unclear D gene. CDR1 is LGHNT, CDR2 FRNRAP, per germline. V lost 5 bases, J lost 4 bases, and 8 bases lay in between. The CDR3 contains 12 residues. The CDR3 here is CASGLAGTEAFF. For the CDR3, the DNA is TGTGCTAGTGGTCTGGCCGGCACTGAAGCTTTCTTT.

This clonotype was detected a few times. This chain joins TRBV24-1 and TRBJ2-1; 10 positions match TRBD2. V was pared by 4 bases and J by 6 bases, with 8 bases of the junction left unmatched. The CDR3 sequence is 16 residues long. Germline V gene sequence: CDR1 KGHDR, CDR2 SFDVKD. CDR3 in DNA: TGTGCCACCAGTGACCACCAGGCTAGCGGGAGCAATGAGCAGTTCTTC. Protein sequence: CATSDHQASGSNEQFF.

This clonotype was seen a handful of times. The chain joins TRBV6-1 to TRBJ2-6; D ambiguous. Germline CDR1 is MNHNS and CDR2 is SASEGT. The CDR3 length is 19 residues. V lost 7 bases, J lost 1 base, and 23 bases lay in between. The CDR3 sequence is CASTQLVTLSLSGANVLTF. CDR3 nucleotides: TGTGCCAGCACCCAGTTAGTTACATTAAGTCTATCTGGGGCCAACGTCCTGACTTTC.

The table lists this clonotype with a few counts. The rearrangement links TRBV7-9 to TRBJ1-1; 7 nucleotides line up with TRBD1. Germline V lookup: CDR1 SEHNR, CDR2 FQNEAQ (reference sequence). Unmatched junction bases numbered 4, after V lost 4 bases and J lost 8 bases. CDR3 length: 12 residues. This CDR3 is CASSSEGQEAFF. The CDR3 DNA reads TGTGCCAGCAGCTCGGAGGGACAGGAAGCTTTCTTT.

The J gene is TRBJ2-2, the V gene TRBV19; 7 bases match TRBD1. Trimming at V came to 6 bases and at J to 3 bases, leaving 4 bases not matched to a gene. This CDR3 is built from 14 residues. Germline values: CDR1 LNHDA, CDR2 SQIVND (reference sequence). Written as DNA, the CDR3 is TGTGCCAGTAGCACCACAGGGGACACCGGGGAGCTGTTTTTT. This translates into CASSTTGDTGELFF.

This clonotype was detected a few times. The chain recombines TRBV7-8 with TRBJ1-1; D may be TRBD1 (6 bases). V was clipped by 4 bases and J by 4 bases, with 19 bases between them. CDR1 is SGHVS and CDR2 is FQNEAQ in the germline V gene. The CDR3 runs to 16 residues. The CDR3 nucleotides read TGTGCCAGCAGCTACCAATCAGCAGGGGCGCCCACTGAAGCTTTCTTT. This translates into CASSYQSAGAPTEAFF.

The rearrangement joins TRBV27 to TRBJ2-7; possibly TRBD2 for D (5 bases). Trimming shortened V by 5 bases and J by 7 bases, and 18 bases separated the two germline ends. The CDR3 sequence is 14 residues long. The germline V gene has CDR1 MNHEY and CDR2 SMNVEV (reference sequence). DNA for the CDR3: TGTGCCAGCAGTCCCCAGCGGACCCGACGGGAGCAGTACTTC. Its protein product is CASSPQRTRREQYF.

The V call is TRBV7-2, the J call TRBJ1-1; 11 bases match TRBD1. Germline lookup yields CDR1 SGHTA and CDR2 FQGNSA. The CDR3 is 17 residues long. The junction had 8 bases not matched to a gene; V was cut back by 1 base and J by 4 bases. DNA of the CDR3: TGTGCCAGCAGCTTAGAAGGGACAGGGGGGTGGGTCACTGAAGCTTTCTTT. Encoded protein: CASSLEGTGGWVTEAFF.

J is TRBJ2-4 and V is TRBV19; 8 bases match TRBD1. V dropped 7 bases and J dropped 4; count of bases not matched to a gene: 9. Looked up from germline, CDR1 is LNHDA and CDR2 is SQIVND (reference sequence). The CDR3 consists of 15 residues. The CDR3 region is CASKTGAGWKNIQYF. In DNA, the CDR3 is TGTGCCAGTAAGACAGGGGCTGGGTGGAAAAACATTCAGTACTTC.

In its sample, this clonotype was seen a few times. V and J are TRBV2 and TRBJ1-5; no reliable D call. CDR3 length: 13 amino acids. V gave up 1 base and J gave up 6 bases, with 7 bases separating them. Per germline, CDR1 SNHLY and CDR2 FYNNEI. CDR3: CASSEDVGQPQHF. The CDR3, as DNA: TGTGCCAGCAGTGAAGACGTCGGTCAGCCCCAGCATTTT.

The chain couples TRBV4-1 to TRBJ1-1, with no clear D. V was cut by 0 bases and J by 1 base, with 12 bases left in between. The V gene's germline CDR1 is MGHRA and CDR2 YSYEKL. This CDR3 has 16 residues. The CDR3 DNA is TGCGCCAGCAGCCAAGAACTGGGCGGACGGAACACTGAAGCTTTCTTT. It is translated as CASSQELGGRNTEAFF.

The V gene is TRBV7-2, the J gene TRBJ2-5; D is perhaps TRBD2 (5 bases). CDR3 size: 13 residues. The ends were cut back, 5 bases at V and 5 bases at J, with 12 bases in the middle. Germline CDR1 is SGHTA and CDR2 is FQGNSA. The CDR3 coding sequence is TGTGCCAGCAGCCTCGGGGTACGGGAGACCCAGTACTTC. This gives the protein CASSLGVRETQYF.

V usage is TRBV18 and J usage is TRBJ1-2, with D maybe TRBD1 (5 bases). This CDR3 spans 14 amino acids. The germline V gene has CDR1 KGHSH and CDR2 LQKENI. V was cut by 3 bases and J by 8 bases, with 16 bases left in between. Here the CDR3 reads CASSPRGRGDGYTF. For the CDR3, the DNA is TGTGCCAGCTCACCGAGGGGACGGGGGGACGGCTACACCTTC.

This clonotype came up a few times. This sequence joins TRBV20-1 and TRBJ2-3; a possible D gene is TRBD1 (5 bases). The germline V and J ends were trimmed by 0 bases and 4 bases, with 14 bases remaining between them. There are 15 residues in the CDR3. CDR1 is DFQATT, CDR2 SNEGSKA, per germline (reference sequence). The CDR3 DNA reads TGCAGTGCTAGAGATCCCCAGGGTGTCGCAGATACGCAGTATTTT. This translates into CSARDPQGVADTQYF.

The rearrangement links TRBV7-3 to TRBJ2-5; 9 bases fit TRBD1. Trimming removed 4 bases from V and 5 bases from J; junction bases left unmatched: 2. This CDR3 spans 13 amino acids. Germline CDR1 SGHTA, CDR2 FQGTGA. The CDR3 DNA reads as TGTGCCAGCAGCTCCGGACAGGGGGAGACCCAGTACTTC. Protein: CASSSGQGETQYF.

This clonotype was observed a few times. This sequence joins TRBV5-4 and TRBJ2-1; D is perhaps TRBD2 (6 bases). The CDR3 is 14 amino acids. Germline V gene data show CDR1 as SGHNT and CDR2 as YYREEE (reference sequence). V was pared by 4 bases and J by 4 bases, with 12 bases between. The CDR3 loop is CASSGDFGYNEQFF. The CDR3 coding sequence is TGTGCCAGCAGCGGGGACTTTGGGTACAATGAGCAGTTCTTC.

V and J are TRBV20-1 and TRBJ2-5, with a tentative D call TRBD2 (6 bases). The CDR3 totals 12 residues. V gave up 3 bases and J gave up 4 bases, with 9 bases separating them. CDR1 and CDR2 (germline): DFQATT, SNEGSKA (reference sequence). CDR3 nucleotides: TGCAGTGCTAGCCCCGGGGGAGAGACCCAGTACTTC. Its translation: CSASPGGETQYF.

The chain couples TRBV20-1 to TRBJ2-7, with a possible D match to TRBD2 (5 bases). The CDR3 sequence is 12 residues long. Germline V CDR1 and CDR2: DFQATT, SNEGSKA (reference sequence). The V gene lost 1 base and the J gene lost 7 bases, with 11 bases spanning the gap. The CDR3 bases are TGCAGTGCTAGAGGAGGGCGCGGGGAGCAGTACTTC. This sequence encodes CSARGGRGEQYF.

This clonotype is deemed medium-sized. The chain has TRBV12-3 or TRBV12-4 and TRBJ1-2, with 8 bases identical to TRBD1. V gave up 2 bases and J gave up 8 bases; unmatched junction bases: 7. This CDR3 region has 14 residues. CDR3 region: CASSLNRGKNGYTF. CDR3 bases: TGTGCCAGCAGTTTAAACAGGGGGAAGAACGGCTACACCTTC.

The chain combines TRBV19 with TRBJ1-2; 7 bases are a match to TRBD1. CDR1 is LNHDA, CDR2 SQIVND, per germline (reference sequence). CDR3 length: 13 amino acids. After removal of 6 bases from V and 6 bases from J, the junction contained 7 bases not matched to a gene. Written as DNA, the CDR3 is TGTGCCAGTAGGGAACAGGGGAGAGATGGCTACACCTTC. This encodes CASREQGRDGYTF. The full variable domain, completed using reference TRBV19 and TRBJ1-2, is DGGITQSPKYLFRKEGQNVTLSCEQNLNHDAMYWYRQDPGQGLRLIYYSQIVNDFQKGDIAEGYSVSREKKESFPLTVTSAQKNPTAFYLCASREQGRDGYTFGSGTRLTVV.